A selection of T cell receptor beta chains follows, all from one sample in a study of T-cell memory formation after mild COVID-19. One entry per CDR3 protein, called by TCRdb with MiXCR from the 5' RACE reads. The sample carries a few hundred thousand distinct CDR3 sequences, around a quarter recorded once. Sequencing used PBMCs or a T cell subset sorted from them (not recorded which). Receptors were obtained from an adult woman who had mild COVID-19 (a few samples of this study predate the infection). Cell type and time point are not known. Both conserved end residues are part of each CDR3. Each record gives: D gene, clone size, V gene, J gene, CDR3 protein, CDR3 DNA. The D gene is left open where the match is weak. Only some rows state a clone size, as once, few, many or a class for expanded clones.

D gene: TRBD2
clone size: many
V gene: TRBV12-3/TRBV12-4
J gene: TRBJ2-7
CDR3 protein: CASSSTSGRRIEQYF
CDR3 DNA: TGTGCCAGCAGCTCAACTAGCGGGAGACGTATCGAGCAGTACTTC

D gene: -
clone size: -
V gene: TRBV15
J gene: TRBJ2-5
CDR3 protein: CATSRLGETQYF
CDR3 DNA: TGTGCCACCAGCCGTCTTGGGGAGACCCAGTACTTC

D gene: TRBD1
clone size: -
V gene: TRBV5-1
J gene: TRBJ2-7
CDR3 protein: CASKTGGSYEQYF
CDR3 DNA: TGCGCCAGCAAGACAGGGGGCAGCTACGAGCAGTACTTC

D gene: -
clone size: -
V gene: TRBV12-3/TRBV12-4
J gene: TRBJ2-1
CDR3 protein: CASSPQGGDEQFF
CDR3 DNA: TGTGCCAGCAGTCCTCAGGGTGGCGATGAGCAGTTCTTC

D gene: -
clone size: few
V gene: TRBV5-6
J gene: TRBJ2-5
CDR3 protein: CASSLRTVTQETQYF
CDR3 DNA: TGTGCCAGCAGCCTAAGGACAGTGACTCAAGAGACCCAGTACTTC

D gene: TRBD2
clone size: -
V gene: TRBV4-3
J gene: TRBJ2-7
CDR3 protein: CASSLSGGGLYEQYF
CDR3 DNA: TGCGCCAGCAGCCTCTCCGGGGGGGGACTCTACGAGCAGTACTTC

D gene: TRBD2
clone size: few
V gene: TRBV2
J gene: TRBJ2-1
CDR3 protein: CASSSSGLAGPYNEQFF
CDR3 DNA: TGTGCCAGCTCATCTTCCGGACTAGCGGGCCCCTACAATGAGCAGTTCTTC

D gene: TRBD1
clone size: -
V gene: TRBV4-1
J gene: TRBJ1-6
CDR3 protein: CASSPWGQDSPLHF
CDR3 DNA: TGCGCCAGCAGCCCGTGGGGACAGGATTCACCCCTCCACTTT

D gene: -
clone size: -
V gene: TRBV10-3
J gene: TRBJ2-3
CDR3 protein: CAISENLPRVGRDTQYF
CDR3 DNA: TGTGCCATCAGTGAAAACCTTCCGAGGGTTGGCCGGGATACGCAGTATTTT

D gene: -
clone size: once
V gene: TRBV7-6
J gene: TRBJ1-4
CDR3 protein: CASSLGGTKLNEKLFF
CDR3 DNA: TGTGCCAGCAGCTTAGGAGGGACAAAGCTCAATGAAAAACTGTTTTTT